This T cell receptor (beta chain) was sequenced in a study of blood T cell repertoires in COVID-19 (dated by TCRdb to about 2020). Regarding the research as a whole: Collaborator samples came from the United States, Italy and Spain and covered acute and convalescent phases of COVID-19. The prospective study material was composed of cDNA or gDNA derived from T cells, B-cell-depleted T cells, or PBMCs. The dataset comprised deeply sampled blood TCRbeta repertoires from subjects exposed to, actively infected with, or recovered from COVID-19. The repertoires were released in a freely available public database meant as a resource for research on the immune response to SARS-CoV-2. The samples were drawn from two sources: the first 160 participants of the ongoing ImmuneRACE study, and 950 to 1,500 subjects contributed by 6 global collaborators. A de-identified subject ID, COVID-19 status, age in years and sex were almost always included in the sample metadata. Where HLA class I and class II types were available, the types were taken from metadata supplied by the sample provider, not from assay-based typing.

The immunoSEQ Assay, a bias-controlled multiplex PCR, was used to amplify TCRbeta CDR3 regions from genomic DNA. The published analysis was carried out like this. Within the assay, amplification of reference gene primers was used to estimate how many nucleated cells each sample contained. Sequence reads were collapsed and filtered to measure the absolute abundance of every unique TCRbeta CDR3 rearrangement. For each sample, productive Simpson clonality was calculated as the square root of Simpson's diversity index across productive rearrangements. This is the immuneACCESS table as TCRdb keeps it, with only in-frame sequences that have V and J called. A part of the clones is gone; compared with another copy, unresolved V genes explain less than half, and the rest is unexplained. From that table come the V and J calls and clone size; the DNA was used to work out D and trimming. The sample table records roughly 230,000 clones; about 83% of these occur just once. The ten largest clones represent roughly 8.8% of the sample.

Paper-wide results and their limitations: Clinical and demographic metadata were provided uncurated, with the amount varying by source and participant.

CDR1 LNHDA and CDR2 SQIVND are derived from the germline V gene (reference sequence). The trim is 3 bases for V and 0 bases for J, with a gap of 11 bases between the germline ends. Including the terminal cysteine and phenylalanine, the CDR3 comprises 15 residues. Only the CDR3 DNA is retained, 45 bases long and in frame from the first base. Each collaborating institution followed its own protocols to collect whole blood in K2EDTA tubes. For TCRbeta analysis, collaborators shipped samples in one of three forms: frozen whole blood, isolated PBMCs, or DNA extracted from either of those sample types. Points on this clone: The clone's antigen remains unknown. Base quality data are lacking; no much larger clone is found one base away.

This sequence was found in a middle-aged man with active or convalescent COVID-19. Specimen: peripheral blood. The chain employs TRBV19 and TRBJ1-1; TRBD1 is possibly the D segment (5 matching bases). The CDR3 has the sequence CASSMWSGMNTEAFF. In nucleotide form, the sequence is TGTGCCAGTAGTATGTGGTCAGGGATGAACACTGAAGCTTTCTTT.